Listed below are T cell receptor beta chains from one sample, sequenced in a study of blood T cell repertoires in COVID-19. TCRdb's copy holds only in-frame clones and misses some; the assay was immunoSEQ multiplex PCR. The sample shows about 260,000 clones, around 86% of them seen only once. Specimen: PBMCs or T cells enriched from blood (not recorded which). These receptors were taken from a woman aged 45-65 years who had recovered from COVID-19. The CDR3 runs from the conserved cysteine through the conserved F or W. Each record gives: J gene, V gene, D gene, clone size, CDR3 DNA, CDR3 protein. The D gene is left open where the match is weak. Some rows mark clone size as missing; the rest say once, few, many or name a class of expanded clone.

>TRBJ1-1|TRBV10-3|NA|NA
TGTGCCATCAGTGAGGAGGGGAACACTGAAGCTTTCTTT
CAISEEGNTEAFF
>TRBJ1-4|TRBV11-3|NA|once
TGTGCCAGCAGCGCCGGGGGGGGTGAAAAACTGTTTTTT
CASSAGGGEKLFF
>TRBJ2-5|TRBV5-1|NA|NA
TGCGCCAGCAGTGGGACACAGAACCGCCCCCAGTACTTC
CASSGTQNRPQYF
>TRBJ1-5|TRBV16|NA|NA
TGTGCCAGCAGCCAATCAACAGGCGGTCAGCCCCAGCATTTT
CASSQSTGGQPQHF
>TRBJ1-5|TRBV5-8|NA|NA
TGTGCCAGCAGCTTGGACAGGGCCCCCAATCAGCCCCAGCATTTT
CASSLDRAPNQPQHF
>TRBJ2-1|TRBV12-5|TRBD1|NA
TGTGCTAGTGGCCTTGACAGGGGATCCTACAATGAGCAGTTCTTC
CASGLDRGSYNEQFF
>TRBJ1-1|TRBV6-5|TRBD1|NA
TGTGCCAGCAGTTACTCCGGCAGGGGGGTCCCTGAAGCTTTCTTT
CASSYSGRGVPEAFF
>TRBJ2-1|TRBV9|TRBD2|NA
TGTGCCAGCAGCCCGGGACTAGCGGGAACGGTGCACAATGAGCAGTTCTTC
CASSPGLAGTVHNEQFF
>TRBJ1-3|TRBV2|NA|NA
TGTGCCAGCACTAGAGCGACAGCCTCTGGAAACACCATATATTTT
CASTRATASGNTIYF
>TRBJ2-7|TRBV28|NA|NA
TGTGCCAGCAGTGTCGCAGGGGGGTCCTACGAGCAGTACTTC
CASSVAGGSYEQYF
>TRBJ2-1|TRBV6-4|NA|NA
TGTGCCAGCTTCCAAGACGGTCCCAAGGACAACAATGAGCAGTTCTTC
CASFQDGPKDNNEQFF
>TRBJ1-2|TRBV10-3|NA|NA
TGTGCCATCGGGAACAAGGGGCCAACTAACTATGGCTACACCTTC
CAIGNKGPTNYGYTF
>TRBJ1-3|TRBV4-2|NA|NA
TGTGCCAGCAGCCAAGATAGGGCAGGGACTGGAAACACCATATATTTT
CASSQDRAGTGNTIYF
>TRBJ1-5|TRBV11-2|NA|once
TGTGCCAGCAGCTCCAATAGCGGCAATCAGCCCCAGCATTTT
CASSSNSGNQPQHF
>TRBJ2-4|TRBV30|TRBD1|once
TGTGCCAGCAGGGGGGCCAAAAACATTCAGTACTTC
CASRGAKNIQYF
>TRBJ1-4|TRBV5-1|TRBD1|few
TGCGCCAGCAGCTTGGCCAGGGGGCGAAGGGAAAAACTGTTTTTT
CASSLARGRREKLFF
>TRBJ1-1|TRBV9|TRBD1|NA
TGTGCCAGCAGCCAAGGACAGGGCGGCACTGAAGCTTTCTTT
CASSQGQGGTEAFF
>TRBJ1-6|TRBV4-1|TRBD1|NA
TGCGCCAGCAGCCCCGGACAGGGGGTGAGCTCCTATAATTCACCCCTCCACTTT
CASSPGQGVSSYNSPLHF
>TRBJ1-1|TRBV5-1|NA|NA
TGCGCCAGCAGCTTGGGGTGGACAGTGAACACTGAAGCTTTCTTT
CASSLGWTVNTEAFF
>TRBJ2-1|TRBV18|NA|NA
TGTGCCAGCTCACCACCGTCCCGGGGGTACTCCTACAATGAGCAGTTCTTC
CASSPPSRGYSYNEQFF
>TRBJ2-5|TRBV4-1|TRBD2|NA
TGCGCCAGCAAAGGAGCGGGGTTCGAGACCCAGTACTTC
CASKGAGFETQYF
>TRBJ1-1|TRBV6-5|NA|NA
TGTGCCAGCAGTAAACAGGGCCCGATTGAAGCTTTCTTT
CASSKQGPIEAFF
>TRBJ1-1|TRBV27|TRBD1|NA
TGTGCCAGCAGTTTAGCCCCCCGACAGGGATTGAACACTGAAGCTTTCTTT
CASSLAPRQGLNTEAFF
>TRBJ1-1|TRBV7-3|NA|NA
TGTGCCGGGGGACTTACGAACACTGAAGCTTTCTTT
CAGGLTNTEAFF
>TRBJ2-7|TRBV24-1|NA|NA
TGTGCCACCTCTAAGGGGTTGGGCTCCTACGAGCAGTACTTC
CATSKGLGSYEQYF
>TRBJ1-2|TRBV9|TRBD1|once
TGTGCCAGCAGCACCATTGGACAGGGAGCTTATGGCTACACCTTC
CASSTIGQGAYGYTF
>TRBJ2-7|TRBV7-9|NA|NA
TGTGCCAGCAGCCCACCCCCGGGGGGCACGGTGTACGAGCAGTACTTC
CASSPPPGGTVYEQYF
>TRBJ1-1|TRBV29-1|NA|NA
TGCAGCGTTGAATCGTTGTACGGAGCTTTCTTT
CSVESLYGAFF
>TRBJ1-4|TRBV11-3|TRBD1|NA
TGTGCCAGCAGCCGCGGGACAGGGGGAGGTAGTGAAAAACTGTTTTTT
CASSRGTGGGSEKLFF
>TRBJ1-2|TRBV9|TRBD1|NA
TGTGCCAGCTCCTTCCAATCCGTCAGGGGGCAGGGTGGCTACACCTTC
CASSFQSVRGQGGYTF
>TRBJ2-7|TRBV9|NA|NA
TGTGCCAGCAGCGTAGACCATAGCTCCTACGAGCAGTACTTC
CASSVDHSSYEQYF
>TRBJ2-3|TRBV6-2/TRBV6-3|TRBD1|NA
TGTGCCAGCAGTTGGGGGACAGGGGCGGATACGCAGTATTTT
CASSWGTGADTQYF
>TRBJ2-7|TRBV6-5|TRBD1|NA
TGTGCCAGCAGTTACGGGACAGGGGAACACGAGCAGTACTTC
CASSYGTGEHEQYF
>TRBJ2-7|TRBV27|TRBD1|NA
TGTGCCAGCGTTGGGTCGGGACAGCCATTCTACGAGCAGTACTTC
CASVGSGQPFYEQYF
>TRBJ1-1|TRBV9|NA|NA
TGTGCCAGCAGCCCTAGGGTGAGGGCTGAAGCTTTCTTT
CASSPRVRAEAFF
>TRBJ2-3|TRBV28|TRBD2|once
TGTGCCAGCAGTTTTATAGCGGGAGGGTCAGATACGCAGTATTTT
CASSFIAGGSDTQYF
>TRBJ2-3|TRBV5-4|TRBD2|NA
TGTGCCAGCAGCGTAGGGACTAGCGGGGGACGGGATACGCAGTATTTT
CASSVGTSGGRDTQYF
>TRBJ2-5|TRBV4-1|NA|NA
TGCGCCAGCAGCCAGGTAGGGGGGACCCAGTACTTC
CASSQVGGTQYF
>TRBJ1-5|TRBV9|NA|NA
TGTGCCAGCAGCGTAGCCGACGGAGGTCAGCCCCAGCATTTT
CASSVADGGQPQHF
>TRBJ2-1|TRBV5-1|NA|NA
TGCGCCAGCAGCTCCGGCCAGGGGGGCAATGAGCAGTTCTTC
CASSSGQGGNEQFF
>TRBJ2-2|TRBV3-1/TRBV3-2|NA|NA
TGTGCCAGCAGCCAAACATCGGGACTCGGCACCGGGGAGCTGTTTTTT
CASSQTSGLGTGELFF
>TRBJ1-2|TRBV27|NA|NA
TGTGCCAGCAGTTTGGCCAGTCAGAGGAACTATGGCTACACCTTC
CASSLASQRNYGYTF
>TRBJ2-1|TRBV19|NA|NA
TGTGCCAGTAGTATCGCGGTAGCCGCCTACAATGAGCAGTTCTTC
CASSIAVAAYNEQFF
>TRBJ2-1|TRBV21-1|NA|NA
TGTGCCAGCAGATCCTTAGTGAGCTCCTACAATGAGCAGTTCTTC
CASRSLVSSYNEQFF